The 12 T cell receptor beta chains below come from one sample, sequenced in a study of shared clonotypes between healthy human individuals. Clones were read by immunoSEQ multiplex PCR, and TCRdb kept only the in-frame ones, dropping some. Counted here are fewer than 850,000 clones, roughly 88% occurring once; the ten biggest clones make up 30% to 40%. The specimen was memory CD8+ T cells from PBMCs. Specified subset: CD45RO+ cells pooled with CCR7-negative TemRA cells. The receptors were sampled from a young man in good health. Some clones in this sample may be carry-over from other donors' samples.

A remark on this clone: Compared with germline, one end of the junction differs, possibly owing to a read error. This chain links TRBV4-1 with TRBJ2-7, with 7 bases fitting TRBD2. There are 17 residues in the CDR3. Germline CDR1 MGHRA, CDR2 YSYEKL. The CDR3, as DNA: TGCGCCAGCAGCCAAGGGGGAGCGGGACCTTTCTCCCACGAGCAGTACTTC. Translation gives CASSQGGAGPFSHEQYF.

The chain combines TRBV28 with TRBJ2-6; 9 nucleotides match TRBD1. Germline CDR1 is MDHEN and CDR2 is SYDVKM. This CDR3 comprises 19 residues. V shed 4 bases and J 2 bases; nucleotides not matched to a gene: 12. CDR3 loop: CASSYQWDREAPGANVLTF. The CDR3, as DNA: TGTGCCAGCAGTTACCAGTGGGACAGGGAGGCGCCTGGGGCCAACGTCCTGACTTTC.

V is TRBV10-3 and J is TRBJ2-1; D gene uncertain. The germline V and J ends were trimmed by 7 bases and 7 bases, with 17 bases remaining between them. This CDR3 has 14 amino acids. Germline values: CDR1 ENHRY, CDR2 SYGVKD. The CDR3 DNA is TGTGCCATCACCACTCTTGGACCAGCTAATGAGCAGTTCTTC. As protein: CAITTLGPANEQFF.

The chain recombines TRBV10-3 with TRBJ2-1; TRBD2 matches at 13 bases. In germline, CDR1 is ENHRY, CDR2 SYGVKD. Trimming at V came to 6 bases and at J to 5 bases, leaving 1 base not matched to a gene. The CDR3 contains 14 residues. CDR3 region: CAIRGTSGNNEQFF. The CDR3 coding sequence is TGTGCCATCAGAGGGACTAGCGGGAACAATGAGCAGTTCTTC.

This clone was counted once. The J gene is TRBJ1-3, the V gene TRBV5-1, with D possibly TRBD1 on 6 matching bases. V shed 2 bases and J shed 0 bases, with 9 bases lying between them. This CDR3 is 15 amino acids long. Germline-derived CDR1 and CDR2 are SGHRS and YFSETQ. The CDR3 sequence is CASSFTGSSGNTIYF. The CDR3 nucleotides read TGCGCCAGCAGCTTCACAGGGTCCTCTGGAAACACCATATATTTT.

The rearrangement joins TRBV6-5 to TRBJ2-7; no firm D call. The CDR3 spans 13 residues. Trimming removed 0 bases at V and 5 bases at J, with 8 bases between. Germline V CDR1 and CDR2: MNHEY, SVGAGI. The CDR3 nucleotides read TGTGCCAGCAGTTACTCGCGGTCGGACGAGCAGTACTTC. Translation: CASSYSRSDEQYF.

The genes are TRBV2 and TRBJ1-1; 8 nucleotides agree with TRBD1. This CDR3 spans 17 amino acids. V trimming: 5 bases; J trimming: 0 bases; junction bases outside the gene matches: 11. Germline-derived CDR1 and CDR2 are SNHLY and FYNNEI. The CDR3 sequence: CASSRTGYTGMNTEAFF. The CDR3 nucleotides are TGTGCCAGCAGTAGGACAGGGTATACAGGGATGAACACTGAAGCTTTCTTT.

This clone came up once. The chain employs TRBV5-1 and TRBJ2-7, with 12 positions matching TRBD2. CDR1 SGHRS and CDR2 YFSETQ come from the germline V gene. The J segment lost 4 bases and the V segment lost 1 base, leaving 12 bases of the junction unmatched. There are 18 residues in the CDR3. Here the CDR3 DNA reads TGCGCCAGCAGCTTGTCCCCGAAACTAGCGGGAGGACCTTACGAGCAGTACTTC. As protein: CASSLSPKLAGGPYEQYF.

The gene calls are TRBV19 and TRBJ2-3; D is uncertain. The CDR3 length is 14 residues. V lost 3 bases and J lost 0, with 7 bases in between. In germline, CDR1 is LNHDA, CDR2 SQIVND (reference sequence). Written as DNA, the CDR3 is TGTGCCAGTAGTATGAGTCGTAGCACAGATACGCAGTATTTT. It encodes CASSMSRSTDTQYF.

The chain uses TRBV5-1 and TRBJ2-1; D is unclear. With 0 bases removed from V and 8 bases from J, the gap between germline ends came to 12 bases. This CDR3 comprises 14 residues. The germline V gene encodes CDR1 SGHRS and CDR2 YFSETQ. CDR3 sequence (DNA): TGCGCCAGCAGCTTGGAGGTGGGTAGGGATGAGCAGTTCTTC. Amino acid sequence: CASSLEVGRDEQFF.

This clone was seen a handful of times. This rearrangement joins TRBV4-1 to TRBJ1-1, with TRBD1 identical over 9 bases. The CDR3 covers 14 residues. V gave up 6 bases and J gave up 4 bases; unmatched junction bases: 6. CDR1 MGHRA and CDR2 YSYEKL come from the germline V gene. CDR3 DNA sequence: TGCGCCAGCAGGACGGGGGACAGGGCCACTGAAGCTTTCTTT. As protein: CASRTGDRATEAFF.

Notes on this clone: This same CDR3 is encoded by further DNA sequences in the sample. The gene calls are TRBV27 and TRBJ2-5; tentatively, D is TRBD2 (6 bases). The germline gives CDR1 MNHEY, CDR2 SMNVEV (reference sequence). The CDR3 length is 14 residues. The germline V and J ends were trimmed by 4 bases and 2 bases, with 11 bases remaining between them. The CDR3 here is CASSSYRGQETQYF. The CDR3 bases are TGTGCCAGCAGTTCCTACCGGGGGCAAGAGACCCAGTACTTC.